Presented here are 22 T cell receptor beta chains from one specimen sequenced in a study of neurological immune-mediated disorders. TCRdb reprocessed the 5' RACE reads with MiXCR, giving one entry per CDR3 protein. The sample consists of roughly 60,000 distinct CDR3 sequences, about 3.7% of them appearing once. The material sequenced was PBMCs. Source of these receptors: a woman between 45 and 65 years old with multiple sclerosis.

This clonotype was seen at least ten times. The V and J genes are TRBV12-3 or TRBV12-4 and TRBJ1-2; D gene ambiguous. Trimming pared 6 bases from V and 8 bases from J, leaving 13 bases between. This CDR3 region has 12 residues. As DNA, the CDR3 is TGTGCCAGCAGCCTTACAACAACGGGCTACACCTTC. This gives the protein CASSLTTTGYTF.

At least ten counts were recorded for this clonotype. The V call is TRBV29-1, the J call TRBJ2-7; possibly TRBD1 for D (6 bases). CDR3 size: 15 residues. Trimming pared 4 bases from V and 1 base from J, leaving 17 bases between. Germline V lookup: CDR1 SQVTM, CDR2 ANQGSEA. The chain's CDR3 is CSVVTVGRGSYEQYF. For the CDR3, the DNA is TGCAGCGTTGTGACGGTAGGAAGGGGGTCCTACGAGCAGTACTTC.

This clonotype was seen more than once but under ten times. A much larger clone lies one base from this, so it may be a read error. The CDR3 DNA reads as TGTGCCATCGGGGGGGGGAGATCCTACAATGAGCAGTTCTTC. Translation: CAIGGGRSYNEQFF. The chain is built from TRBV10-3 and TRBJ2-1; TRBD2 aligns across 7 bases. CDR3 length: 14 residues. V shed 8 bases, J shed 1 base, and the junction held 5 bases outside the gene matches. Germline V gene sequence: CDR1 ENHRY, CDR2 SYGVKD.

In this sample, this clonotype turned up many times. One end of the junction does not line up with germline, which may come from a read error. This chain connects TRBV12-3 or TRBV12-4 to TRBJ2-2; D gene ambiguous. The CDR3 contains 12 residues. The CDR3 region has the DNA TGTGCCAGCAGTCAAAAGACCGCGGAGCTGTTTTTT. Translation gives CASSQKTAELFF.

This clonotype was detected ten times or more. V gene TRBV4-2 combines with J gene TRBJ2-7, with D perhaps given as TRBD1 or TRBD2 (5 bases each). Deletions cut 4 bases from V and 0 bases from J, with 16 bases between. Germline CDR1 and CDR2: LGHNA and YNFKEQ. There are 16 residues in the CDR3. The CDR3 DNA sequence: TGTGCCAGCAGCCGCACGACCGGGACCCCCTCCTACGAGCAGTACTTC. Translation gives CASSRTTGTPSYEQYF.

This clonotype was detected many times. V usage is TRBV6-2 or TRBV6-3 and J usage is TRBJ2-2; D perhaps matches TRBD2 (5 bases). CDR1 is MNHEY and CDR2 is SVGEGT in the germline V gene. Trimming took off 6 bases at V and 1 base at J, with 9 bases between the two ends. The CDR3 runs 14 residues. CDR3 amino acids: CASSRLQNTGELFF. CDR3 coding DNA: TGTGCCAGCAGCAGACTACAGAACACCGGGGAGCTGTTTTTT.

This clonotype was observed at least ten times. The chain uses TRBV20-1 and TRBJ2-7; 9 nucleotides agree with TRBD1. With 3 bases clipped from V and 7 bases from J, the junction kept 16 bases outside the gene matches. CDR3 length equals 16 residues. Germline V gene lookup returns CDR1 DFQATT and CDR2 SNEGSKA (reference sequence). CDR3: CSASAMTGTGMEEQYF. The CDR3 coding sequence is TGCAGTGCTAGTGCAATGACCGGGACAGGGATGGAAGAGCAGTACTTC.

The table lists this clonotype with many counts. The chain has TRBV5-6 and TRBJ2-3; the D gene is possibly TRBD1 (5 bases). Germline CDR1 SGHDT, CDR2 YYEEEE. Trimming removed 4 bases from V and 1 base from J, with 13 bases in between. The CDR3 has 15 amino acids. The CDR3 nucleotides are TGTGCCAGCAGCCCAACCCCGACAGGCACAGATACGCAGTATTTT. Translating gives CASSPTPTGTDTQYF.

In this sample, this clonotype turned up many times. This sequence joins TRBV7-2 and TRBJ2-3; 10 bases map to TRBD2. Trimming removed 2 bases from V and 4 bases from J; junction bases left unmatched: 9. This CDR3 is built from 17 residues. CDR1 SGHTA and CDR2 FQGNSA come from the germline V gene. CDR3 DNA sequence: TGTGCCAGCAGCTTATACGCTAGCGGGAGAGGGCCAGATACGCAGTATTTT. It encodes CASSLYASGRGPDTQYF.

In this sample, this clonotype turned up many times. The rearrangement links TRBV5-1 to TRBJ2-5; D may be TRBD1 (6 bases). From germline, CDR1 is SGHRS and CDR2 YFSETQ. V was cut by 0 bases and J by 2 bases, with 14 bases left in between. The CDR3 sequence is 16 residues long. CDR3 nucleotides: TGCGCCAGCAGCTTGGCTCCGGGACACCTTCAAGAGACCCAGTACTTC. Translation gives CASSLAPGHLQETQYF.

The CDR3 spells CASSSSVGTGYNEQFF. CDR3 bases: TGTGCCAGCAGCTCGTCAGTAGGGACAGGCTACAATGAGCAGTTCTTC. The V and J genes are TRBV7-2 and TRBJ2-1; TRBD1 agrees at 8 bases. With 4 bases clipped from V and 3 bases from J, the junction kept 8 bases outside the gene matches. This CDR3 region has 16 residues. Germline V gives CDR1 SGHTA, CDR2 FQGNSA.

This clonotype was seen at least ten times. The genes are TRBV5-1 and TRBJ2-7; 8 positions match TRBD1. The CDR3 is 14 amino acids. Trimming removed 4 bases from V and 3 bases from J; junction bases left unmatched: 6. Per germline, CDR1 SGHRS and CDR2 YFSETQ. The DNA of the CDR3 is TGCGCCAGCAGCGCGACAGGGGTTAACTACGAGCAGTACTTC. This codes for CASSATGVNYEQYF.

Ten or more counts support this clonotype. The CDR3, as DNA: TGCGCCAGCAGCCGGGCGTCGGGGGAGCGATACGAGCAGTACTTC. As protein: CASSRASGERYEQYF. This chain connects TRBV5-1 to TRBJ2-7; a possible D gene is TRBD2 (6 bases). CDR3 length: 15 residues. The germline gives CDR1 SGHRS, CDR2 YFSETQ. Trimming removed 4 bases from V and 4 bases from J, with 18 bases in between.

This clonotype occurred many times. This chain connects TRBV11-1 to TRBJ2-7; no reliable D call. The V gene lost 5 bases and the J gene lost 5 bases, with 13 bases spanning the gap. Germline V gene data show CDR1 as SGHAT and CDR2 as FQDESV (reference sequence). The CDR3 is 13 residues long. CDR3 sequence: CASSQSRIHEQYF. The CDR3 DNA reads as TGTGCCAGCAGCCAATCTAGAATCCACGAGCAGTACTTC. Complete variable domain (other parts from reference TRBV11-1 and TRBJ2-7): EAEVAQSPRYKITEKSQAVAFWCDPISGHATLYWYRQILGQGPELLVQFQDESVVDDSQLPKDRFSAERLKGVDSTLKIQPAELGDSAMYLCASSQSRIHEQYFGPGTRLTVT.

This clonotype was recorded at least ten times. The V and J genes are TRBV20-1 and TRBJ2-1, with 9 bases that match TRBD2. V was pared by 3 bases and J by 7 bases, with 4 bases of the junction left unmatched. The CDR3 extends over 13 amino acids. Germline CDR1 is DFQATT and CDR2 is SNEGSKA (reference sequence). The CDR3 loop is CSARRGGNNEQFF. The CDR3 DNA reads TGCAGTGCTAGGCGGGGGGGAAATAATGAGCAGTTCTTC.

Note on this clonotype: The junction departs from the called germline gene at one end, perhaps through a read error. J is TRBJ1-6 and V is TRBV20-1, with D unclear. The germline V gene has CDR1 DFQATT and CDR2 SNEGSKA (reference sequence). This CDR3 is 14 amino acids long. CDR3 region: CSASGGIGDSPLNF. The CDR3 bases are TGCAGTGCTAGCGGTGGGATCGGGGATTCACCCCTCAACTTT.

This clonotype appeared many times. The rearrangement links TRBV6-5 to TRBJ1-5; 8 bases match TRBD1. The CDR3 covers 14 residues. J was trimmed by 4 bases and V by 7 bases; bases with no gene match: 6. CDR1 is MNHEY, CDR2 SVGAGI, per germline. The CDR3 nucleotides are TGTGCCAGCACTCCCCAGGGGGCGAATCAGCCCCAGCATTTT. Protein: CASTPQGANQPQHF.

This clonotype has at least ten counts. This chain joins TRBV3-1 and TRBJ2-7, with 8 bases lining up with TRBD2. V lost 1 base and J lost 6; bases outside the gene matches: 8. Germline CDR1 LGHDT, CDR2 YNNKEL (reference sequence). There are 15 residues in the CDR3. CDR3 region: CASSQGPAGASEQYF. CDR3 DNA: TGTGCCAGCAGCCAAGGGCCAGCGGGAGCCTCCGAGCAGTACTTC.

This clonotype was detected many times. This chain connects TRBV15 to TRBJ1-1; 9 bases are a match to TRBD1. V was clipped by 9 bases and J by 10 bases; unmatched bases: 18. This CDR3 spans 15 amino acids. The germline CDR1 and CDR2 sequences are LNHNV and YYDKDF (reference sequence). The CDR3 loop is CATVSSGQGRERAFF. Written as DNA, the CDR3 is TGTGCCACTGTTTCCTCGGGACAGGGAAGAGAGAGAGCTTTCTTT.

This clonotype has ten or more counts. The J gene is TRBJ1-5, the V gene TRBV4-2, with a weak D call TRBD1 (5 bases). The CDR3 sequence is 14 residues long. V lost 6 bases, J lost 0 bases, and 9 bases lay in between. Germline CDR1 is LGHNA and CDR2 is YNFKEQ. The DNA for the CDR3 is TGTGCCAGCAGTCAGGACATTAGCAATCAGCCCCAGCATTTT. This codes for CASSQDISNQPQHF.

The chain couples TRBV7-6 to TRBJ2-2, with D tentatively TRBD2 (6 bases). The V end lost 1 base, the J end lost 5 bases, and 14 bases lay between the germline ends. This CDR3 spans 16 amino acids. Germline lookup yields CDR1 SGHVS and CDR2 FNYEAQ. As DNA, the CDR3 is TGTGCCAGCAGCTTAGGGCCGGGAGCACGTACCGGGGAGCTGTTTTTT. It yields the protein CASSLGPGARTGELFF.

This clonotype was recorded at least ten times. The genes are TRBV12-3 or TRBV12-4 and TRBJ2-1; no clear D gene. CDR3 length: 14 amino acids. V lost 1 base, J lost 6 bases, and 10 bases lay in between. The DNA for the CDR3 is TGTGCCAGCAGTTTAGGAACCGTTCTCAATGAGCAGTTCTTC. Its translation is CASSLGTVLNEQFF.